One sample yielded the 12 T cell receptor beta chains listed below, sequenced in a study of a mutant IDH1 vaccine in newly diagnosed glioma. Time point given: week 35, safety follow-up. The vaccine gave 300 ug of a 20-mer mutant IDH1 peptide subcutaneously per dose. These receptors are not linked to any known antigen. TCRdb's copy holds only in-frame clones and misses some; the assay was immunoSEQ multiplex PCR. The sample carries about 69,000 clones, roughly 86% recorded once. Specimen: PBMCs, collected from a glioma patient whose treatment included an IDH1 peptide vaccine. The source is a young man with glioma.

The gene calls are TRBV11-1 and TRBJ2-7; perhaps TRBD1 as D (5 bases). This CDR3 contains 16 residues. Deletions cut 5 bases from V and 0 bases from J, with 17 bases between. The germline CDR1 and CDR2 sequences are SGHAT and FQDESV (reference sequence). The CDR3, as DNA: TGTGCCAGCAGCCGGGCAGGGATTTCAAGCTCCTACGAGCAGTACTTC. This sequence encodes CASSRAGISSSYEQYF.

The rearrangement joins TRBV28 to TRBJ2-5; 11 positions agree with TRBD2. The closer fit of TRBJ2-7 to the DNA end suggests the J call may be wrong. CDR3 length equals 15 residues. CDR1 and CDR2 (germline): MDHEN, SYDVKM. The CDR3 protein is CASSPLAGGSYEQYF. The CDR3 nucleotides read TGTGCCAGCAGTCCTCTAGCGGGAGGCTCCTACGAGCAGTACTTC.

The chain combines TRBV28 with TRBJ1-1; D not certain. Germline assignment: CDR1 MDHEN and CDR2 SYDVKM. CDR3 size: 13 residues. Between the trimmed V and J ends, which lost 2 bases and 2 bases, there was a span of 6 bases. This chain's CDR3 is CASSLLRNTEAFF. CDR3 coding DNA: TGTGCCAGCAGTTTACTCAGAAACACTGAAGCTTTCTTT.

The chain joins TRBV28 to TRBJ1-1; D is ambiguous. CDR3 length: 15 amino acids. V lost 5 bases and J lost 4, with 17 bases in between. CDR1 and CDR2 from the germline V gene are MDHEN and SYDVKM. The CDR3 DNA follows: TGTGCCAGCAGTCTTATTTGGCCTTCGGGCACTGAAGCTTTCTTT. The encoded protein is CASSLIWPSGTEAFF.

J is TRBJ1-4 and V is TRBV11-1; no firm D call. This CDR3 comprises 15 residues. The V and J ends lost 1 base and 6 bases respectively, with 12 bases between them. Germline assignment: CDR1 SGHAT and CDR2 FQDESV (reference sequence). The CDR3 DNA reads as TGTGCCAGCAGCTTAGGGCAGAGGGATGATGAAAAACTGTTTTTT. It translates to CASSLGQRDDEKLFF.

V is TRBV5-1 and J is TRBJ1-4; D unclear. The CDR3 is 13 residues long. In germline, CDR1 is SGHRS, CDR2 YFSETQ. V was shortened by 0 bases and J by 5 bases, with 5 bases between the two germline ends. CDR3 in amino acids: CASSLEANEKLFF. The CDR3 DNA reads as TGCGCCAGCAGCTTGGAAGCCAATGAAAAACTGTTTTTT.

V usage is TRBV7-2 and J usage is TRBJ1-6, with D possibly TRBD1 on 6 matching bases. The V end was cut by 2 bases, the J end by 6 bases, with 11 bases between. Per the germline V gene, CDR1 is SGHTA and CDR2 is FQGNSA. This CDR3 has 15 residues. CDR3 sequence reads: CASSLYYRANSPLHF. The CDR3, as DNA: TGTGCCAGCAGCTTATATTACAGGGCTAATTCACCCCTCCACTTT.

This clone was seen a handful of times. The chain combines TRBV5-1 with TRBJ1-1; no clear D. The V gene's germline CDR1 is SGHRS and CDR2 YFSETQ. This CDR3 spans 13 amino acids. The V end lost 0 bases, the J end lost 1 base, and 4 bases lay between the germline ends. CDR3 loop: CASSLGANTEAFF. CDR3 in DNA: TGCGCCAGCAGCTTGGGGGCGAACACTGAAGCTTTCTTT.

This chain links TRBV30 with TRBJ1-3, with D maybe TRBD1 (6 bases). This CDR3 contains 16 residues. Germline CDR1 reads GTSNPN; CDR2 reads SVGIG (reference sequence). The germline V and J ends were trimmed by 2 bases and 0 bases, with 14 bases remaining between them. In nucleotides, the CDR3 is TGTGCCTGGAGTTCCTACAGGGAGAGCTCTGGAAACACCATATATTTT. It is translated as CAWSSYRESSGNTIYF.

The V gene is TRBV18, the J gene TRBJ2-7; D unclear. Germline V gene sequence: CDR1 KGHSH, CDR2 LQKENI. Deletions cut 4 bases from V and 0 bases from J, with 4 bases between. This CDR3 has 12 amino acids. The CDR3 protein is CASSLTSYEQYF. The CDR3 DNA is TGTGCCAGCTCACTTACCTCCTACGAGCAGTACTTC.

The sample holds a few counts of this clone. This chain links TRBV11-3 with TRBJ2-1; D might be TRBD1 (6 bases). Germline V gene data show CDR1 as SGHNT and CDR2 as YENEEA. V shed 2 bases and J shed 5 bases, with 10 bases lying between them. This CDR3 is 14 amino acids long. The CDR3 protein is CASSLFSGDNEQFF. The CDR3 DNA reads as TGTGCCAGCAGCTTATTCTCAGGGGACAATGAGCAGTTCTTC.

The V call is TRBV11-2, the J call TRBJ1-1; D is ambiguous. The CDR3 consists of 13 residues. Germline CDR1 reads SGHAT; CDR2 reads FQNNGV. V lost 0 bases to trimming and J lost 3 bases, with 5 bases between them. Here the CDR3 reads CASSLESYTEAFF. In DNA form, the CDR3 reads TGTGCCAGCAGCTTAGAGTCCTACACTGAAGCTTTCTTT.